This TCR beta chain emerged from a study of blood T cell repertoires in COVID-19. Data came from immunoSEQ multiplex PCR; TCRdb stores just in-frame clones and leaves some out. The data show 110,000 or so clones, roughly 85% seen once. This clone has a single count. The germline gives CDR1 LNHDA, CDR2 SQIVND (reference sequence). Trimming removed 3 bases from V and 0 bases from J, with 13 bases in between. The CDR3 extends over 16 amino acids. The TCR originated in a woman between 55 and 75 years old with COVID-19, enrolled during active disease. The gene calls are TRBV19 and TRBJ2-3; a possible D gene is TRBD2 (6 bases). Sequencing was carried out using peripheral blood. The chain's CDR3 is CASSIRSGASTDTQYF. CDR3 bases: TGTGCCAGTAGTATCCGTAGCGGTGCTAGCACAGATACGCAGTATTTT. Together with reference TRBV19 and TRBJ2-3, the CDR3 gives the full variable domain: DGGITQSPKYLFRKEGQNVTLSCEQNLNHDAMYWYRQDPGQGLRLIYYSQIVNDFQKGDIAEGYSVSREKKESFPLTVTSAQKNPTAFYLCASSIRSGASTDTQYFGPGTRLTVL.